A selection of T cell receptor beta chains follows, all from one sample in a study of identical twins. TCRdb used MiXCR to reprocess the 5' RACE reads, holding one entry per CDR3 protein. This table holds about 470,000 distinct CDR3 sequences, less than 25% found once. This sample was shared with a second study, whose subject was T cells expressing NK-cell markers.

Input material: CD4+ T cells sorted from blood. These receptors originate from a woman aged 18-35 years in good health. Each CDR3 is given with its conserved first and last residue. D genes are given only for firm matches. Expanded clones get a size class; other rows say once, few or many, or leave the size out.

j_call clone_size v_call d_call cdr3_nt cdr3_aa
TRBJ2-1 many TRBV12-5 TRBD2 TGTGCTAGTGGTTCGCCGGGAGGGCTGAGCTCCTACAATGAGCAGTTCTTC CASGSPGGLSSYNEQFF
TRBJ1-2 many TRBV20-1 TRBD1 TGCAGTGCTAGAGAAAATTACAGGGGGCGCGAAGGCTACACCTTC CSARENYRGREGYTF
TRBJ2-7 . TRBV12-3/TRBV12-4 . TGTGCCAGCAGTTTCGAAAACTACGAGCAGTACTTC CASSFENYEQYF
TRBJ1-2 . TRBV7-3 . TGTGCCAGCAGCTTAAGCAACTATGGCTACACCTTC CASSLSNYGYTF
TRBJ2-1 . TRBV12-3/TRBV12-4 TRBD2 TGTGCCAGCAGCCCTTATCTAGCGGGTTCCTCCTACAATGAGCAGTTCTTC CASSPYLAGSSYNEQFF
TRBJ2-3 few TRBV12-3/TRBV12-4 . TGTGCCAGCAGTTTCGAGACCTCAGATACGCAGTATTTT CASSFETSDTQYF
TRBJ2-1 . TRBV29-1 TRBD2 TGCAGCGCCGAGCGGGGTACCTACAATGAGCAGTTCTTC CSAERGTYNEQFF
TRBJ2-3 few TRBV27 . TGTGCCAGCAAGTTTGGCCTTATCACAGATACGCAGTATTTT CASKFGLITDTQYF
TRBJ2-1 few TRBV5-1 . TGCGCCAGCAGCTTGGCACAGGGCCCCGATGAGCAGTTCTTC CASSLAQGPDEQFF
TRBJ2-7 few TRBV27 . TGTGCCAGCAGCCGAGGGCGCGGGTCCTACGAGCAGTACTTC CASSRGRGSYEQYF
TRBJ2-5 . TRBV6-1 TRBD1 TGTGCCAGCAGGCTAACAGGGGCTCGAGAGACCCAGTACTTC CASRLTGARETQYF
TRBJ1-6 many TRBV18 . TGTGCCAGCTCACCCGGTACCTATAATTCACCCCTCCACTTT CASSPGTYNSPLHF
TRBJ2-3 few TRBV15 . TGTGCCACCAGCAGAGTAGGGGGGAAAGGAGGTACGCAGTATTTT CATSRVGGKGGTQYF
TRBJ2-3 . TRBV3-1 . TGTGCCAGCAGCCAAGCGACGGGAAATGGAAGGGCAGATACGCAGTATTTT CASSQATGNGRADTQYF
TRBJ1-3 few TRBV3-1 . TGTGCCAGCAGCCAACGGGGAAGCTCTGGAAACACCATATATTTT CASSQRGSSGNTIYF
TRBJ1-6 few TRBV14 . TGTGCCAGCAGCCAAGTCTTTCAGGGACATGCACCCCTCCACTTT CASSQVFQGHAPLHF
TRBJ2-3 few TRBV20-1 TRBD2 TGCAGTGCCCGAAACGGCGCGGGGGGGTCAGATACGCAGTATTTT CSARNGAGGSDTQYF
TRBJ1-1 . TRBV12-3/TRBV12-4 . TGTGCCAGCAGGAAGGGTTTCCGGTTCATGAACACTGAAGCTTTCTTT CASRKGFRFMNTEAFF
TRBJ2-1 few TRBV28 . TGTACGGTGGGCGGGAACAATGAGCAGTTCTTC CTVGGNNEQFF
TRBJ2-1 . TRBV4-3 TRBD2 TGCGCCAGCAGCCAAGAAACGATCGGGGGGGGGATTCTCTTC CASSQETIGGGILF
TRBJ1-1 few TRBV11-2 . TGTGCCAGCAGCAAAGGACAGTCGGTCACTGAAGCTTTCTTT CASSKGQSVTEAFF
TRBJ2-7 . TRBV7-9 . TGTGCCAGCAGCTTAGGGGTGAGAGCTTACGAGCAGTACTTC CASSLGVRAYEQYF
TRBJ2-5 once TRBV3-1 . TGTGCCAGCAGCCAAGACCCAGGCCAAGAGACCCAGTACTTC CASSQDPGQETQYF
TRBJ2-7 . TRBV7-2 . TGTGCCAGCAGCTCCTACAGGACCTACGAGCAGTACTTC CASSSYRTYEQYF
TRBJ1-2 . TRBV4-2 TRBD1 TGTGCCAGCAGCCAAGACCGGGACAGGGTAGGCGGCTACACCTTC CASSQDRDRVGGYTF
TRBJ2-1 many TRBV5-5 . TGTGCCAGCAGCTTGGTACCTTCACCCAAGGCTGAGCAGTTCTTC CASSLVPSPKAEQFF
TRBJ2-1 . TRBV20-1 TRBD2 TGCAGTGCTAGAGATGGCCCTAGCGGGATGTACAATGAGCAGTTCTTC CSARDGPSGMYNEQFF
TRBJ1-3 many TRBV6-5 . TGTGCCAGCAGTTACACAGGGAATTATGGAAACACCATATATTTT CASSYTGNYGNTIYF
TRBJ2-1 few TRBV12-3/TRBV12-4 TRBD2 TGTGCCAGCATACGGGAACTAGCGGGGGCCAATGAGCAGTTCTTC CASIRELAGANEQFF